This T cell receptor (beta chain) was documented in a study of long-term antiretroviral therapy in people with HIV. Findings and caveats of the study: Increased diversity was seen after ART, yet it remained lower than in transplant donor controls.

For each donor, at least one pre-ART and at least two post-ART PBMC samples were available. Specimens retained roughly 0.95-11 million cryopreserved PBMC preceding DNA extraction. immunoSEQ v3.0 was run at survey level. Repertoires were generated with immunoSEQ multiplex PCR, while TCRdb's copy carries only in-frame clones and drops some. Of 30,000 to 40,000 clones listed, around 75% are singletons. Comments on this clone: Its specificity is unknown.

Trimming left V 1 base short and J 8 bases short, with 10 bases between. Germline V gives CDR1 SGHAT, CDR2 FQDESV (reference sequence). The CDR3 loop spans 13 amino acids. The material was unsorted PBMCs, obtained 1.9 years after starting antiretroviral therapy. The receptor was isolated from a man between 18 and 29 years old with HIV. The chain joins TRBV11-1 to TRBJ2-3, with D hard to call. This chain's CDR3 is CASSLGIESTQYF. The DNA of the CDR3 is TGTGCCAGCAGCTTAGGGATCGAGAGTACGCAGTATTTT. Full variable domain (remainder filled in from reference TRBV11-1 and TRBJ2-3): EAEVAQSPRYKITEKSQAVAFWCDPISGHATLYWYRQILGQGPELLVQFQDESVVDDSQLPKDRFSAERLKGVDSTLKIQPAELGDSAMYLCASSLGIESTQYFGPGTRLTVL.